One sample yielded the 22 T cell receptor beta chains listed below, sequenced in a study of CXCR3-negative and CXCR3-positive naive CD8 T cells. General study results and limits: Naive cells that were CXCR3-positive had more hydrophobic TRB CDR3s (compared with CXCR3-negative naive cells).

For these TCRs, the target antigens are not known. Carrying UMI labels, the TRB cDNA libraries were prepared through 5' RACE. Reanalyzing the 5' RACE reads, TCRdb keeps one entry per CDR3 protein, without DNA. The specimen's table records about 150,000 distinct CDR3 sequences. Sequencing was carried out using naive CXCR3+ CD8+ T cells from blood. Subset defined: CD45RO-CCR7+CD27+CD95- naive CD8+ T cells expressing CXCR3 (TNR3+). Source of these receptors: a human donor in good health. Some clones in this sample may be carry-over from other donors' samples.

The rearrangement uses TRBV25-1 and TRBJ1-2. This CDR3 has 11 residues. The germline gives CDR1 MGHDK, CDR2 SYGVNS. CDR3: CASRGFYGYTF.

The chain recombines TRBV12-3 or TRBV12-4 with TRBJ2-5; TCRdb indicates TRBD2, and absent DNA this call remains unverified. This CDR3 comprises 13 residues. The CDR3 region is CASSPGTSGTKYF.

This chain connects TRBV9 to TRBJ2-7. CDR1 is SGDLS, CDR2 YYNGEE, per germline. This CDR3 is 14 amino acids long. The CDR3 loop is CASSVADSSYEQYF.

The rearrangement links TRBV7-3 to TRBJ2-1; the TCRdb D gene call, TRBD1, has no DNA to confirm it. Germline lookup yields CDR1 SGHTA and CDR2 FQGTGA. This CDR3 is built from 15 residues. The CDR3 loop reads CASSLGTPPYNEQFF.

The rearrangement joins TRBV4-2 to TRBJ2-6; without DNA, the TCRdb call of TRBD1 cannot be checked. The V gene's germline CDR1 is LGHNA and CDR2 YNFKEQ. The CDR3 contains 22 residues. The CDR3 sequence: CASSQPLEFLAGGHSGANVLTF.

The chain uses TRBV6-2 or TRBV6-3 and TRBJ2-1. This CDR3 spans 14 amino acids. Germline CDR1 and CDR2: MNHEY and SVGEGT. CDR3 region: CASSYSGPYNEQFF.

The V call is TRBV6-6, the J call TRBJ1-1; absent DNA, TCRdb's TRBD1 call cannot be checked. This CDR3 comprises 14 residues. The germline CDR1 and CDR2 sequences are MNHNY and SVGAGI (reference sequence). The CDR3 sequence is CASSWTVMNTEAFF.

The V gene is TRBV5-5, the J gene TRBJ2-1. The V gene's germline CDR1 is SGHKS and CDR2 YYEKEE (reference sequence). The CDR3 has 11 amino acids. This CDR3 is CASFSYNEQFF.

The gene calls are TRBV28 and TRBJ1-6; the TCRdb D gene call, TRBD1, has no DNA to confirm it. Germline CDR1 MDHEN, CDR2 SYDVKM. The CDR3 is 15 amino acids. The CDR3 here is CASSRRTVYNSPLHF.

The rearrangement uses TRBV3-1 and TRBJ1-2; TCRdb proposes TRBD1, but this gene call is untestable without DNA. The CDR3 consists of 16 residues. Germline CDR1 and CDR2: LGHDT and YNNKEL (reference sequence). CDR3 sequence: CASSADRASTNYGCTF.

The V gene is TRBV7-9, the J gene TRBJ2-3. CDR3 size: 16 residues. Germline CDR1 reads SEHNR; CDR2 reads FQNEAQ (reference sequence). CDR3 residues: CASSPTAVTSTDTQYF.

V gene TRBV28 combines with J gene TRBJ2-7; TCRdb returns TRBD2, unconfirmable since there is no DNA. Germline V lookup: CDR1 MDHEN, CDR2 SYDVKM. This CDR3 spans 17 amino acids. CDR3 loop: CASSTQGLAGPSYEQYF.

The rearrangement joins TRBV20-1 to TRBJ2-7; absent DNA, TCRdb's TRBD2 call cannot be checked. This CDR3 spans 16 amino acids. Looked up from germline, CDR1 is DFQATT and CDR2 is SNEGSKA (reference sequence). The CDR3 sequence is CSASASPLAPSYEQYF.

The rearrangement uses TRBV7-8 and TRBJ2-7; the D call of TRBD2 rests on TCRdb alone, since no DNA is present to check it. Per germline, CDR1 SGHVS and CDR2 FQNEAQ. This CDR3 region has 16 residues. CDR3 residues: CASSPRDSSKSYEQYF.

This chain uses TRBV4-1 with TRBJ2-1; TCRdb selects TRBD1, and the lack of DNA leaves this call unchecked. CDR3 size: 15 residues. Germline loops: CDR1 MGHRA, CDR2 YSYEKL. The chain's CDR3 is CASSQVEGAPNEQFF.

This chain links TRBV10-3 with TRBJ2-5; without DNA, the TCRdb call of TRBD2 cannot be checked. The CDR3 totals 13 residues. Germline V gene sequence: CDR1 ENHRY, CDR2 SYGVKD. Here the CDR3 reads CAISEWGEETQYF.

This chain joins TRBV5-1 and TRBJ2-1; TCRdb's D gene call, TRBD1, goes unchecked for lack of DNA. The CDR3 extends over 17 amino acids. Per the germline V gene, CDR1 is SGHRS and CDR2 is YFSETQ. The CDR3 spells CASSLRDRASSYNEQFF.

The chain combines TRBV12-3 or TRBV12-4 with TRBJ1-4. The CDR3 extends over 14 amino acids. The CDR3 here is CASSLAPGHEKLFF.

CDR3 sequence: CASSSPNLVAQIQETQYF. The J gene is TRBJ2-5, the V gene TRBV28; TCRdb indicates TRBD2, and absent DNA this call remains unverified. The CDR3 is 18 amino acids. Germline CDR1 MDHEN, CDR2 SYDVKM.

The V and J genes are TRBV28 and TRBJ2-1. CDR3 length: 14 amino acids. CDR1 and CDR2 (germline): MDHEN, SYDVKM. CDR3 amino acids: CASSLGGPYNEQFF.

This chain joins TRBV5-1 and TRBJ1-6; TCRdb returns TRBD1, unconfirmable since there is no DNA. The CDR3 length is 16 residues. Germline lookup yields CDR1 SGHRS and CDR2 YFSETQ. The CDR3 protein is CASSLHGTGDNSPLHF. Complete variable domain (other parts from reference TRBV5-1 and TRBJ1-6): KAGVTQTPRYLIKTRGQQVTLSCSPISGHRSVSWYQQTPGQGLQFLFEYFSETQRNKGNFPGRFSGRQFSNSRSEMNVSTLELGDSALYLCASSLHGTGDNSPLHFGNGTRLTVT.

This chain connects TRBV28 to TRBJ1-1; TCRdb calls TRBD1, which cannot be checked without DNA. Germline loops: CDR1 MDHEN, CDR2 SYDVKM. CDR3 size: 17 residues. The CDR3 loop is CASSPRFGDSMNTEAFF.